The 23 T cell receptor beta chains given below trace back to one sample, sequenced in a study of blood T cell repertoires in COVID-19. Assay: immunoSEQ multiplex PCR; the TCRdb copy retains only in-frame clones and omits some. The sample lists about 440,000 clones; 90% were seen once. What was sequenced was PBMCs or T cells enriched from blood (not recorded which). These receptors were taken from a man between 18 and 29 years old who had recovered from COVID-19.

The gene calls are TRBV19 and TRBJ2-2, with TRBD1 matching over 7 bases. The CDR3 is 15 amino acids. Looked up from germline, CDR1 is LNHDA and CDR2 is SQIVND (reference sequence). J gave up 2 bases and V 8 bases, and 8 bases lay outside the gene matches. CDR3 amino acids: CASFPRDRNTGELFF. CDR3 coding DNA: TGTGCCAGTTTCCCCCGGGACAGAAACACCGGGGAGCTGTTTTTT.

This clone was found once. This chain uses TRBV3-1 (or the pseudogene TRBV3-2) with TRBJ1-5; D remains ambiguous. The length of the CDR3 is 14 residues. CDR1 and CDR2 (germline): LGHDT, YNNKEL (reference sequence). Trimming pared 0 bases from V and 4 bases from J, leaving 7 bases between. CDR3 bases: TGTGCCAGCAGCCAAGATTGGGCGAATCAGCCCCAGCATTTT. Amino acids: CASSQDWANQPQHF.

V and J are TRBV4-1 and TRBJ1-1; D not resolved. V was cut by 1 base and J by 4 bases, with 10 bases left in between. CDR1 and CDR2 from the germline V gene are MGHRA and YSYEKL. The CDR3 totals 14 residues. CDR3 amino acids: CASSQGTEGTEAFF. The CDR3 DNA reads TGCGCCAGCAGCCAAGGAACCGAGGGCACTGAAGCTTTCTTT.

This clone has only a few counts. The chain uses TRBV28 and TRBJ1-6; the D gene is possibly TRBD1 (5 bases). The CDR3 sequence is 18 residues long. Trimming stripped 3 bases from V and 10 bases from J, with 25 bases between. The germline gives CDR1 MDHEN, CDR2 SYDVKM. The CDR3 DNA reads TGTGCCAGCAGTTTTGTTCCACACCGGCGGGGGGGAGTCTCACCCCTCCACTTT. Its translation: CASSFVPHRRGGVSPLHF.

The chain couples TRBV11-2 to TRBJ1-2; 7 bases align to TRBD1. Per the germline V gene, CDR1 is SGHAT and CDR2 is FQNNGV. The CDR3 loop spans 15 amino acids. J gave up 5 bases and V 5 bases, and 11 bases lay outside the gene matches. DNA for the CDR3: TGTGCCAGCAGCCGGACAGGAGGCCGAATTTATGGCTACACCTTC. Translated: CASSRTGGRIYGYTF.

The DNA of the CDR3 is TGTGCCAGCAGCCCCCGACAGGGACAAAATTCACCCCTCCACTTT. Its protein product is CASSPRQGQNSPLHF. The chain employs TRBV7-9 and TRBJ1-6; 7 positions match TRBD1. Per germline, CDR1 SEHNR and CDR2 FQNEAQ (reference sequence). The length of the CDR3 is 15 residues. The V and J ends lost 5 bases and 7 bases, in that order; junction bases with no gene match: 8. Full variable domain (outside the CDR3, taken from reference TRBV7-9 and TRBJ1-6): DTGVSQNPRHKITKRGQNVTFRCDPISEHNRLYWYRQTLGQGPEFLTYFQNEAQLEKSRLLSDRFSAERPKGSFSTLEIQRTEQGDSAMYLCASSPRQGQNSPLHFGNGTRLTVT.

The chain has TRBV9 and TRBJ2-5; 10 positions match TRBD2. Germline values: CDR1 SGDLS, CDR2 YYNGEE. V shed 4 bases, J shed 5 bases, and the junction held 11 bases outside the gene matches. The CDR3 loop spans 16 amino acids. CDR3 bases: TGTGCCAGCAGCCTTAGCAGCGGGGGGGCAGGGGAGACCCAGTACTTC. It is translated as CASSLSSGGAGETQYF.

The CDR3 reads CASSLRQMTYEQYF. For the CDR3, the DNA is TGTGCCAGCAGCCTCAGACAGATGACCTACGAGCAGTACTTC. The J gene is TRBJ2-7, the V gene TRBV3-1 (or the pseudogene TRBV3-2); tentatively, D is TRBD1 (5 bases). Germline values: CDR1 LGHDT, CDR2 YNNKEL (reference sequence). V was clipped by 4 bases and J by 2 bases, with 12 bases between them. The CDR3 has 14 amino acids.

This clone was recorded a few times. The CDR3 here is CASSRQQGALSNQPQHF. The CDR3 DNA is TGTGCCAGCAGCCGCCAACAGGGGGCGCTGAGCAATCAGCCCCAGCATTTT. The rearrangement links TRBV28 to TRBJ1-5; 9 positions match TRBD1. Germline-derived CDR1 and CDR2 are MDHEN and SYDVKM. The CDR3 loop spans 17 amino acids. Trimming at V came to 6 bases and at J to 1 base, leaving 10 bases not matched to a gene. The full variable domain, its missing parts supplied by reference TRBV28 and TRBJ1-5, is DVKVTQSSRYLVKRTGEKVFLECVQDMDHENMFWYRQDPGLGLRLIYFSYDVKMKEKGDIPEGYSVSREKKERFSLILESASTNQTSMYLCASSRQQGALSNQPQHFGDGTRLSIL.

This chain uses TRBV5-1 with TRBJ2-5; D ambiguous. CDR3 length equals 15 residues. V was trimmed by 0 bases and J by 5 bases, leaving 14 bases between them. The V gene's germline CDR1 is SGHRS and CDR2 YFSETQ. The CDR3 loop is CASSLEGLVHETQYF. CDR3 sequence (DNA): TGCGCCAGCAGCTTGGAAGGTCTAGTACATGAGACCCAGTACTTC.

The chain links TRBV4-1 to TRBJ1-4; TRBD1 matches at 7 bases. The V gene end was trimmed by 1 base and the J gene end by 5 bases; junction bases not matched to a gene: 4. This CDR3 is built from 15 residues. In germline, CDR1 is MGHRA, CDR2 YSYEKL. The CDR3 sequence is CASSQVWDSNEKLFF. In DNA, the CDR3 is TGCGCCAGCAGCCAAGTCTGGGACAGCAATGAAAAACTGTTTTTT.

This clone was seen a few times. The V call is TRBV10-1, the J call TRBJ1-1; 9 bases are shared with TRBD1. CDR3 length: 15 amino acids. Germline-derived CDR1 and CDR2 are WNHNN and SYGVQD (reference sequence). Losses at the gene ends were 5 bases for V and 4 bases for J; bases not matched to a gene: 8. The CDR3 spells CASSRSRQGGTEAFF. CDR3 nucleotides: TGCGCCAGCAGTCGTTCCCGACAGGGGGGCACTGAAGCTTTCTTT.

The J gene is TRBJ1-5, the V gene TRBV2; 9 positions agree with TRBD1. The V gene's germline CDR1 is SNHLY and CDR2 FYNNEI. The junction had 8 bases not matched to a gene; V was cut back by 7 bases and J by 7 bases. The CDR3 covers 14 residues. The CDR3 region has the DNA TGTGCCAGCACGCCATTCGGACAGGGGCAGCCCCAGCATTTT. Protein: CASTPFGQGQPQHF.

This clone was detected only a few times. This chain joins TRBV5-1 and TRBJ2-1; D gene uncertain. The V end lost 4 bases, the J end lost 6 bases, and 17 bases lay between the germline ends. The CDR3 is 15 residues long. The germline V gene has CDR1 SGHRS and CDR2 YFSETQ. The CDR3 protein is CASSRIGESFNEQFF. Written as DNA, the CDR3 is TGCGCCAGCAGCCGGATTGGAGAGTCGTTCAATGAGCAGTTCTTC.

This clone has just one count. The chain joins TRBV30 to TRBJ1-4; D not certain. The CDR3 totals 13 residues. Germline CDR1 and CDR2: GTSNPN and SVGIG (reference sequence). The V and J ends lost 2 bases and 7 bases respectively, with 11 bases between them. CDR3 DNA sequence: TGTGCCTGGAGTTTGAGGTTGGCTGAAAAACTGTTTTTT. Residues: CAWSLRLAEKLFF. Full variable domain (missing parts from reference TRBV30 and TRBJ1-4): SQTIHQWPATLVQPVGSPLSLECTVEGTSNPNLYWYRQAAGRGLQLLFYSVGIGQISSEVPQNLSASRPQDRQFILSSKKLLLSDSGFYLCAWSLRLAEKLFFGSGTQLSVL.

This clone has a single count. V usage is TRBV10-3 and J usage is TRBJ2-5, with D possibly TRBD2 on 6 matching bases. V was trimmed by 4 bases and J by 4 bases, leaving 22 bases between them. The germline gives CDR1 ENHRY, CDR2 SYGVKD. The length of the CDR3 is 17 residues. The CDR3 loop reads CAISGNYRREKGETQYF. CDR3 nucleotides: TGTGCCATCAGTGGGAACTACCGGCGGGAAAAAGGAGAGACCCAGTACTTC.

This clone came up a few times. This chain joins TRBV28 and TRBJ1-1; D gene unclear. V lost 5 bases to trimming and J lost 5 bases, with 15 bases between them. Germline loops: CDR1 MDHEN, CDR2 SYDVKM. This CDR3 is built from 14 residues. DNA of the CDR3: TGTGCCAGCAGTGATTTGACGGGAGGGACTGAAGCTTTCTTT. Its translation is CASSDLTGGTEAFF.

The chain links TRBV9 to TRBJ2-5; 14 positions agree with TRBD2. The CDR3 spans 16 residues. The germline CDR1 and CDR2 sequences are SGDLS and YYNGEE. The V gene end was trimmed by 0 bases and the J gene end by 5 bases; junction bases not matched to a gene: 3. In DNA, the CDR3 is TGTGCCAGCAGCGTAGGGACTAGCGGGGGGCCGGAGACCCAGTACTTC. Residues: CASSVGTSGGPETQYF.

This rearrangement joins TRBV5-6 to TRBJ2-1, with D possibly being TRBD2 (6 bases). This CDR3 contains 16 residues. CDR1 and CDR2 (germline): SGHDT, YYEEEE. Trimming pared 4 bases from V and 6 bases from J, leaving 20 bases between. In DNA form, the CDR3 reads TGTGCCAGCAGCCTACTTCGGGGACTCCCTGTCAATGAGCAGTTCTTC. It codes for CASSLLRGLPVNEQFF.

The chain's CDR3 is CASSWAASGANVLTF. The DNA of the CDR3 is TGTGCCAGCAGTTGGGCAGCCTCTGGGGCCAACGTCCTGACTTTC. The chain links TRBV2 to TRBJ2-6; unclear D gene. The germline V and J ends were trimmed by 5 bases and 0 bases, with 8 bases remaining between them. The CDR3 extends over 15 amino acids. Germline CDR1 and CDR2: SNHLY and FYNNEI. Full variable domain (missing parts from reference TRBV2 and TRBJ2-6): EPEVTQTPSHQVTQMGQEVILRCVPISNHLYFYWYRQILGQKVEFLVSFYNNEISEKSEIFDDQFSVERPDGSNFTLKIRSTKLEDSAMYFCASSWAASGANVLTFGAGSRLTVL.

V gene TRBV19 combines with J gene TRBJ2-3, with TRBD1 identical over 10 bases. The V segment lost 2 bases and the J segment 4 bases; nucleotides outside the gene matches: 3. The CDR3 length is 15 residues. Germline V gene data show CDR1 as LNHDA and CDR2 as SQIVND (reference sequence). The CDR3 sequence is CASSIRGQGPDTQYF. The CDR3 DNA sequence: TGTGCCAGTAGTATAAGGGGACAGGGGCCAGATACGCAGTATTTT.

The DNA for the CDR3 is TGTGCCAGTAGTATATTAGGGGGCCGGCAGCCCCAGCATTTT. As protein: CASSILGGRQPQHF. The chain is built from TRBV19 and TRBJ1-5, with TRBD1 matching 7 bases. Looked up from germline, CDR1 is LNHDA and CDR2 is SQIVND (reference sequence). The CDR3 length is 14 residues. Trimming at V came to 2 bases and at J to 7 bases, leaving 5 bases not matched to a gene. Based on the CDR3 plus reference TRBV19 and TRBJ1-5, the full variable domain is DGGITQSPKYLFRKEGQNVTLSCEQNLNHDAMYWYRQDPGQGLRLIYYSQIVNDFQKGDIAEGYSVSREKKESFPLTVTSAQKNPTAFYLCASSILGGRQPQHFGDGTRLSIL.

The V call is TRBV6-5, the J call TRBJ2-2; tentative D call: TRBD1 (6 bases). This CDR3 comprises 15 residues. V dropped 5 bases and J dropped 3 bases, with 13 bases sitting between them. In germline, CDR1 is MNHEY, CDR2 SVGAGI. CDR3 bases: TGTGCCAGCAGTCGTAAACAGGGCTACACCGGGGAGCTGTTTTTT. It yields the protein CASSRKQGYTGELFF.